This T cell receptor (beta chain) was observed in a study of human T cells and chemical hapten exposure. Broader study findings: Versus controls, expanded TCRs had significantly more large CDR3 similarity clusters.

Sample time point: pre-sensitization, week 0. Treatment noted: therapeutic diphenylcyclopropenone sensitization with weekly scalp DPC. J lost 4 bases, V lost 6 bases, and 11 bases had no gene match. The CDR3 is made up of 15 amino acids. This clonotype was seen a handful of times. Its specificity is unknown. Per the study methods: Counts of TCRs in each sample centred on a median of around 99,000 and extended from roughly 25,000 to 750,000. TCRdb reanalysed the RACE reads using MiXCR and keeps one entry per CDR3 protein. These V and J calls originate from TCRdb's pipeline instead of the authors' own analysis. The repertoire holds fewer than 300,000 distinct CDR3 sequences, approximately 7.5% seen once, with 1.2% in the top ten.

The sequencing here drew on whole blood, taken in connection with sensitization to the hapten diphenylcyclopropenone (DPC). The chain couples TRBV12-3 or TRBV12-4 to TRBJ1-2, with 7 bases aligning to TRBD1. The TCR was taken from a man aged 18 to 30 with alopecia areata. Some clones in this sample may be carry-over from other donors' samples. CDR3 in DNA: TGTGCCAGCAGCAACAGGGGAGGTATCCTCTATGGCTACACCTTC. Translated: CASSNRGGILYGYTF.